This T cell receptor beta chain was recovered during a study of molecular identifiers for immune sequencing clone quantification. Study-level background: Split five ways in replicates, RNA from roughly 20,000 or 100,000 naive CD8 cells had four portions sequenced. Regarding the study as a whole: Single-cell amounts of spiked Jurkat TCR RNA were reportedly detectable among approximately 970,000 naive cells.

In the sort, naive CD8 T cells were defined as CD8+CD4-CCR7+CD45RA+. TCRdb fed the PCR reads into MiXCR, producing one record per CDR3 protein. The sample shows about 510,000 distinct CDR3 sequences, over 20% of them seen only once. As for this clonotype: What it binds is unknown.

Trimming stripped 3 bases from V and 1 base from J, with 15 bases between. There are 16 residues in the CDR3. In germline, CDR1 is SGHRS, CDR2 YFSETQ. The sequencing input was naive CD8+ T cells from blood, with Jurkat cell RNA spiked in. As to subset: FACS-sorted CD8+CD4-CCR7+CD45RA+ naive T cells. The chain joins TRBV5-1 to TRBJ2-3; possibly TRBD2 for D (7 bases). The source is a human donor in good health. Some libraries in this study had Jurkat cell RNA spiked in. CDR3 coding DNA: TGCGCCAGCAGCTCCCGAGGGGGGGGCGGCACAGATACGCAGTATTTT. Amino acid sequence: CASSSRGGGGTDTQYF.